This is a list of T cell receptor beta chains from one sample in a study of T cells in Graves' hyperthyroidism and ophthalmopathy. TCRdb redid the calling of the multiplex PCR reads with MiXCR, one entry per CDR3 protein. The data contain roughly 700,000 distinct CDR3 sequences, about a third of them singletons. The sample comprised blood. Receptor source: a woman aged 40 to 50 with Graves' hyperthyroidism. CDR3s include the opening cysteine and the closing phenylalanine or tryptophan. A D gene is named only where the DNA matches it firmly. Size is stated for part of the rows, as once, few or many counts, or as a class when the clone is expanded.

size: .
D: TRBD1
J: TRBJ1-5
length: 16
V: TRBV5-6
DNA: TGTGCCAGCAGCGCCATAACAGGGGCAGGCAATCAGCCCCAGCATTTT
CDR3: CASSAITGAGNQPQHF

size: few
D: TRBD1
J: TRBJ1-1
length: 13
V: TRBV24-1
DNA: TGTGCCGTGAGGGACAGCATGAACACTGAAGCTTTCTTT
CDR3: CAVRDSMNTEAFF

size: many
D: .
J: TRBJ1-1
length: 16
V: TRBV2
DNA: TGTGCCAGCAGTGAAGCGTACGGGGGCCTGAACACTGAAGCTTTCTTT
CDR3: CASSEAYGGLNTEAFF

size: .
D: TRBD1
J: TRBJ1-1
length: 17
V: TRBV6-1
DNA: TGTGCCAGCAGGGCACCGGGACAGGGGGGTATGAACACTGAAGCTTTCTTT
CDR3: CASRAPGQGGMNTEAFF

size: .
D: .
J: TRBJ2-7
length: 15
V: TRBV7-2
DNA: TGTGCCAGCAGCTTAGCTCCGACAGCTTACTACGAGCAGTACTTC
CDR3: CASSLAPTAYYEQYF

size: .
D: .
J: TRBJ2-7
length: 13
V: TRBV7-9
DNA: TGTGCCGGCAGCTTAGCAGGGGTGGGCGAGCAGTACTTC
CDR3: CAGSLAGVGEQYF

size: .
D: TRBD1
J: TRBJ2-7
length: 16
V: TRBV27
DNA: TGTGCCAGCAGTTTATGGGGGGGACAGGGGGTCTACGAGCAGTACTTC
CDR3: CASSLWGGQGVYEQYF

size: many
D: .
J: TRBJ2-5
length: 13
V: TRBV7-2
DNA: TGTGCCAGCAGCGCGGGACAGAAAGAGACCCAGTACTTC
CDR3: CASSAGQKETQYF

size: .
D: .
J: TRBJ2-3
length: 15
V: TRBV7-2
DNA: TGTGCCAGCAGCTCCAATCGTCTCAACACAGATACGCAGTATTTT
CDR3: CASSSNRLNTDTQYF

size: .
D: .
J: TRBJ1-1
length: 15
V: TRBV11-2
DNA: TGTGCCAGCAGCTTAGAAGTCAGATTGAACACTGAAGCTTTCTTT
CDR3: CASSLEVRLNTEAFF

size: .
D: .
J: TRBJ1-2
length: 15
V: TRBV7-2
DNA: TGTGCCAGCAGCCCTCCCGGGACATACTTAAGGGGCTACACCTTC
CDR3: CASSPPGTYLRGYTF

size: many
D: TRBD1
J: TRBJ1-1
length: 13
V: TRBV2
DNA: TGTGCCAGCAGCGCGACAGGGCGTACTGAAGCTTTCTTT
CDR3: CASSATGRTEAFF

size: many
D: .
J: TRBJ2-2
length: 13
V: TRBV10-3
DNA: TGTGCCACCCGACATCCCGCGCCCGGGGAGCTGTTTTTT
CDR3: CATRHPAPGELFF

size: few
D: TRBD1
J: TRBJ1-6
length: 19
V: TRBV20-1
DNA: TGCAGTGCTAGAGAGATAGGGGACAGGGGATTCCGGGATAGATCACCCCTCCACTTT
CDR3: CSAREIGDRGFRDRSPLHF

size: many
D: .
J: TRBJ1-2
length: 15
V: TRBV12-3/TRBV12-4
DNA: TGTGCCAGCAGTTTACTTCGGGGGGCGCGTCATGGCTACACCTTC
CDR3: CASSLLRGARHGYTF

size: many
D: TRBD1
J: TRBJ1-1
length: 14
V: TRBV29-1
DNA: TGCAGCGTTGGTCGGACAGGGGGGGGGACTGAAGCTTTCTTT
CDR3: CSVGRTGGGTEAFF

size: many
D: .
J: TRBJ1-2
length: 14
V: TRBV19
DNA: TGTGCCAGTAGTTTAACGGGCAAGTACTATGGCTACACCTTC
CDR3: CASSLTGKYYGYTF

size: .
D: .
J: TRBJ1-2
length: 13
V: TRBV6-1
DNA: TGTGCCAGCAGCCGACGGGAGGGTTTGAGCTACACCTTC
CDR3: CASSRREGLSYTF

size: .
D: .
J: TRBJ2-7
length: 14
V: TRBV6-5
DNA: TGTGCCAGCAGTCTCGGACGGGGGGCTTACGAGCAGTACTTC
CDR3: CASSLGRGAYEQYF

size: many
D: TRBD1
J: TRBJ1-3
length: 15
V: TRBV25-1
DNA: TGTGCCAGCAGCGTAGGGACAGGGGCTGGAAACACCATATATTTT
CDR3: CASSVGTGAGNTIYF

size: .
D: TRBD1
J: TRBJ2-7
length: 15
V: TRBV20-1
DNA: TGCAGTGCTAGAGATAGACAGGGCCCGTCCTACGAGCAGTACTTC
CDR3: CSARDRQGPSYEQYF

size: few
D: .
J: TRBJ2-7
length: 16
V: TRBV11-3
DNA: TGTGCCAGCAGCTTAGATCCTATGTCGGCCTCCTACGAGCAGTACTTC
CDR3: CASSLDPMSASYEQYF

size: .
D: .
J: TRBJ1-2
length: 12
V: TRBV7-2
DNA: TGTGCCAGCAGCGCGATGGGGGCTGGAAACACCTTC
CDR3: CASSAMGAGNTF

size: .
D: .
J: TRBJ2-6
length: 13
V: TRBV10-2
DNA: TGCGCCAGCAGGGCCAGGGCCGCCAACGTCCTGACTTTC
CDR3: CASRARAANVLTF

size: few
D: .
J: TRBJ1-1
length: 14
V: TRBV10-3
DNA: TGTGCCATCAGTGAACAGGGAACGAACACTGAAGCTTTCTTT
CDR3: CAISEQGTNTEAFF

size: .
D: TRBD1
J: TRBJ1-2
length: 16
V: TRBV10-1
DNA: TGCGCCAGCGGCCCGGACAGGGCCTTTGTTAGCTATGGCTACACCTTC
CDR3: CASGPDRAFVSYGYTF

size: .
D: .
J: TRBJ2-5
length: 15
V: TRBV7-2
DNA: TGTGCCAGCAGCTTAGTTCCAGGGTTCTGGGAGACCCAGTACTTC
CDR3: CASSLVPGFWETQYF

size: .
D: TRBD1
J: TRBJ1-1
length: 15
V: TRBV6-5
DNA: TGTGCCAGCAGTCGGTCCGGGACAGGGGTCACTGAAGCTTTCTTT
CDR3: CASSRSGTGVTEAFF

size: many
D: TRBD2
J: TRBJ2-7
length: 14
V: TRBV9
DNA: TGTGCCAGCAGCGCGGGACTAGCAGACTACGAGCAGTACTTC
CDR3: CASSAGLADYEQYF

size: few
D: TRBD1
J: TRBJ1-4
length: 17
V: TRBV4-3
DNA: TGCGCCAGCAGCCAAGAAGTAACGGGACAGGGGAGAGAAAAACTGTTTTTT
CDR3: CASSQEVTGQGREKLFF